This entry concerns a single T cell receptor (beta chain). The clone's antigen remains unknown. No base quality values were provided; no much bigger clone lies one nucleotide off. These data come from a study of long-term antiretroviral therapy in people with HIV (dated by TCRdb to about 2022). In the study overall: The earliest samples were collected roughly a decade before the 2015 WHO recommendation for immediate ART, at a time when ART was usually postponed until CD4 counts fell. About a third of the roughly 30 participants with HIV were female. Test extractions of a monoclonal T-cell line alongside some 35 polyclonal samples showed no cross-contamination during QIAcube processing. The cohort contributed about 190 cryopreserved PBMC samples from 30 to 35 adults with confirmed HIV infection, collected serially over a mean of about 6 years (range 1-12). A retrospective serial study tested whether changes in peripheral blood TRB repertoire composition and diversity were associated with ART initiation and durable HIV suppression.

The immunoSEQ hsTCRB v3.0 assay was used at survey level resolution to sequence the TRB variable region. The target sequencing depth for TRB was about 40,000-50,000 T-cell genomes per sample. Pooled TRB libraries were sequenced on an Illumina MiSeq with a v3 150-cycle kit. On the authors' methods: Analysis of repertoires was carried out in R inside a reproducible Nextflow workflow spanning QC, data transformation and analysis. LymphoSeq2, an R package for exploring AIRR-Seq data, was used to implement the custom analyses. After excluding several samples that yielded fewer than 5000 total TRB sequences, 188 HIV repertoires remained for analysis. Of the roughly 180 retained HIV repertoires, about 61 were collected before and under 150 after ART initiation. Repertoires were downsampled to 5000 TRB nucleotide sequences, with summary statistics averaged over 100 downsampling iterations. Only TRB sequences with CDR3 regions of at least seven amino acids were retained for analysis. A Shannon entropy-derived clonality score and the Gini coefficient were used to measure diversity. In the repertoire networks, any two of the top 5000 CDR3 amino acid sequences were connected whenever the two sequences differed by an edit distance of one. For TRB CDR3 amino acid sequences, antigen specificity groups and MHC restriction were predicted with GLIPH2. To flag known CMV, EBV, HIV or tissue antigen associations, CDR3 amino acid sequences were matched against VDJdb and McPAS-TCR. Pre-ART, post-ART and control groups were compared with Wilcoxon signed-rank tests and Holm-Bonferroni correction. The immuneACCESS repertoire file appears here via TCRdb, limited to in-frame rearrangements. These files lack a portion of the clones; in checked studies, under half of the deficit traces to unresolved V genes, and the cause of the others is not known. V, J and clone size were drawn from that table, and D and trimming were deduced from the DNA. Counted in this sample were about 40,000 clones; approximately 87% of them appeared once. The ten largest account for 4% of the sample.

Inclusion was restricted to participants for whom at least one PBMC sample before ART initiation and at least two post-ART samples were available. Every participant with HIV received treatment in the United States of America. Cryopreserved samples of about 0.9-11 million PBMC were thawed and washed before DNA extraction. At the time of the earliest PBMC sample for each participant with HIV, ages ranged from about 20 to 55 years. Each participant contributed PBMC samples from 1-4 timepoints before ART initiation and 2-8 timepoints after ART initiation, with a median of 7 samples. Serial HIV viral load, CD4+ T-cell count, ART history and demographic data were obtained for every participant. A Qiagen kit on a QIAcube was used to extract genomic DNA from unsorted PBMC, with samples processed in batches of 12. Results the study describes overall, beyond this receptor: No data were available on ART adherence, viral resistance or therapy changes, limiting inferences about post-ART repertoire changes. Compared with controls, HIV repertoires had narrower CDR3 length ranges, and the network structure pointed to an antigen-experienced repertoire that shifted only slightly toward naive after ART. At every time point, the repertoire was dominated by expanded TRB clones first identified before ART initiation, although this dominance fluctuated and, in many PLHIV, declined after ART. ART initiation was associated with a significant increase in TRB diversity, but diversity stayed significantly below transplant donor controls even after long-term ART. Because pre-ART samples had limited cell numbers, unsorted PBMC were profiled rather than sorted CD4+ and CD8+ T cells. Owing to limited PBMC availability, only the TCR beta chain was sequenced, without alpha chain pairing. Samples dated from the mid-2000s to the late 2010s, and the ART regimens used may be less effective than current ones.

Compared with germline, V lacks 3 bases and J lacks 5 bases; bases without a gene match: 10. Its CDR3 holds 16 amino acids, cysteine through phenylalanine. The CDR3 DNA has 48 bases and is translated from base 1. CDR1 and CDR2 (SGHRS, YFSETQ) derive from the germline V gene. The V gene is TRBV5-1 and the J gene is TRBJ2-5; 10 central bases correspond to TRBD1. This TCR was sampled from a woman aged 50 to 60 with HIV. Specimen: unsorted PBMCs, collected 1.2 years after starting antiretroviral therapy. The base sequence is TGCGCCAGCAGCTCGGGACAGGGGACGGGTGAGGAGACCCAGTACTTC. Its protein is CASSSGQGTGEETQYF.